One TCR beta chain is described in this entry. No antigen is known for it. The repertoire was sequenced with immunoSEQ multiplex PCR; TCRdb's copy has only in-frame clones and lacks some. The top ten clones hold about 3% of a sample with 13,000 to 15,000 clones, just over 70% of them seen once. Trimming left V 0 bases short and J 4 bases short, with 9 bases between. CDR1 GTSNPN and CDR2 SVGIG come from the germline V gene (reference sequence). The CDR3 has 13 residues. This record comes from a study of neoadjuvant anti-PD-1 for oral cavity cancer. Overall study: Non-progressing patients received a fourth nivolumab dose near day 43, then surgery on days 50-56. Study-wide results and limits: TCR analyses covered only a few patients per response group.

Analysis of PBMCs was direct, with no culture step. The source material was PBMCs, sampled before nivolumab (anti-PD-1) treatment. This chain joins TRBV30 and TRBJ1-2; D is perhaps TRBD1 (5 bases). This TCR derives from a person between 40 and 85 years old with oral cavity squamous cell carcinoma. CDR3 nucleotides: TGTGCCTGGAGTGTAACAGGTCCCTATGGCTACACCTTC. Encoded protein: CAWSVTGPYGYTF.